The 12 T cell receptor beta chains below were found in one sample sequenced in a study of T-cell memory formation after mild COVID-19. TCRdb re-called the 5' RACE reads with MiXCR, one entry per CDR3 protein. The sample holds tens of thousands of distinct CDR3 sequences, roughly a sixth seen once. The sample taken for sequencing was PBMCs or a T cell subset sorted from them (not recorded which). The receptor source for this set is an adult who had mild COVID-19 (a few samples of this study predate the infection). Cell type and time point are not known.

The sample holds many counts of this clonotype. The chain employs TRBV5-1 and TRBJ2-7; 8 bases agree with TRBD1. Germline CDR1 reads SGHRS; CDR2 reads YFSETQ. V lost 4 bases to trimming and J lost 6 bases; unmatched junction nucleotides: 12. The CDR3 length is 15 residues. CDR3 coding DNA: TGCGCCAGCAGCCCGGCCGTCTTCGGACAGGGCGAGCAGTACTTC. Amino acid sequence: CASSPAVFGQGEQYF.

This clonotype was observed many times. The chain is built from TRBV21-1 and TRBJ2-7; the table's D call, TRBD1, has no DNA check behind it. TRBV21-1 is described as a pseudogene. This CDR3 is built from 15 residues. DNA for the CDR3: TGTGCCAGCAGCAAAGACTACAGGCAGGGGTACGAGCAGTACTTC. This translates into CASSKDYRQGYEQYF.

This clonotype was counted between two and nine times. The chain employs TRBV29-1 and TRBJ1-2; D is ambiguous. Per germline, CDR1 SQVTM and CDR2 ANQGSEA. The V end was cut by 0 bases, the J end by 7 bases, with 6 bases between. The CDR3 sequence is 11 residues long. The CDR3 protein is CSVEDLGGYTF. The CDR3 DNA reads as TGCAGCGTTGAAGATTTGGGTGGCTACACCTTC.

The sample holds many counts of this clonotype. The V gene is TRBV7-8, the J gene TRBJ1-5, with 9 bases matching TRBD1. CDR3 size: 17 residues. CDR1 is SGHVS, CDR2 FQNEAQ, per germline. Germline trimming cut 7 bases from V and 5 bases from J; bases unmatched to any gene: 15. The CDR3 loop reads CASNPKPGQGVDQPQHF. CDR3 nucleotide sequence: TGTGCCAGCAACCCAAAGCCGGGACAGGGAGTCGATCAGCCCCAGCATTTT.

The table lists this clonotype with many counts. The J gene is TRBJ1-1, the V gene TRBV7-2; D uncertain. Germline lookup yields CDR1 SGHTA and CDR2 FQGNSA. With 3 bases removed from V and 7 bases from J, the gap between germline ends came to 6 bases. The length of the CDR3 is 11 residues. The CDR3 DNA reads TGTGCCAGCAGCTTTGGCAGTGAAGCTTTCTTT. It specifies CASSFGSEAFF.

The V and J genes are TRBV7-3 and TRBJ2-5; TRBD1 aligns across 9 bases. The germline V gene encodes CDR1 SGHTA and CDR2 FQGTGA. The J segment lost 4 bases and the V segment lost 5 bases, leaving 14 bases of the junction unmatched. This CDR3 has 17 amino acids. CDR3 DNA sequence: TGTGCCAGCAGCCCCGGGGGGACTCACAGGGGGCGAGAGACCCAGTACTTC. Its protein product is CASSPGGTHRGRETQYF.

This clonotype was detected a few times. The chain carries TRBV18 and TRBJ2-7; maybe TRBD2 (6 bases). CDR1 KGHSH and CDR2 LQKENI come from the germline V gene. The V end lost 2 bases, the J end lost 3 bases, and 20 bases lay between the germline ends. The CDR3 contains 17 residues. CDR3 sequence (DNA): TGTGCCAGCTCACCAGCGGGAACAGGAATTTATTTCTACGAGCAGTACTTC. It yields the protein CASSPAGTGIYFYEQYF.

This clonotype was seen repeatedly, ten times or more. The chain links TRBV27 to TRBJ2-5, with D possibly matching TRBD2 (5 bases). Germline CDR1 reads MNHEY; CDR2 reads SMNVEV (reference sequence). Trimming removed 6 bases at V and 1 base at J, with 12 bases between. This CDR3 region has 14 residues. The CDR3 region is CASSPARGQETQYF. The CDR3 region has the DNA TGTGCCAGCAGCCCAGCCCGGGGCCAAGAGACCCAGTACTTC.

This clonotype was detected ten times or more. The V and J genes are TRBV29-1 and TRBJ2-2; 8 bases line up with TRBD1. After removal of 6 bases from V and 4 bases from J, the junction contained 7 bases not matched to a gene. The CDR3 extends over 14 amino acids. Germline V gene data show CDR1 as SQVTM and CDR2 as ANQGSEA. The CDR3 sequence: CSVMDRALTGELFF. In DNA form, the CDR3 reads TGCAGCGTGATGGACAGGGCGCTCACCGGGGAGCTGTTTTTT.

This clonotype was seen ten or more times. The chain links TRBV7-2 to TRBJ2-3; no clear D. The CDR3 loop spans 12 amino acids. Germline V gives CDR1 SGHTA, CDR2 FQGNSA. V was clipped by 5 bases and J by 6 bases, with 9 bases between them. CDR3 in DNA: TGTGCCAGCAGCACCGATTGGGATACGCAGTATTTT. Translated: CASSTDWDTQYF.

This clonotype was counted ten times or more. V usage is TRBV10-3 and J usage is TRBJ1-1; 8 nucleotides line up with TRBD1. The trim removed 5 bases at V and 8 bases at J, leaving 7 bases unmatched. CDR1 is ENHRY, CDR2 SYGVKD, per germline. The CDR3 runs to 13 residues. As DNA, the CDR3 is TGTGCCATCAGTTTGGACAGGGAGCGAGAAGCTTTCTTT. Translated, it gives CAISLDREREAFF.

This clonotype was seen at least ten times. This CDR3 reads CASSHRTGGGYTF. The CDR3 DNA follows: TGTGCCAGCAGCCACAGGACAGGTGGGGGCTACACCTTC. The rearrangement links TRBV3-1 to TRBJ1-2; 7 bases agree with TRBD1. CDR3 length equals 13 residues. The J segment lost 8 bases and the V segment lost 3 bases, leaving 6 bases of the junction unmatched. Germline-derived CDR1 and CDR2 are LGHDT and YNNKEL (reference sequence).